The 31 T cell receptor beta chains below were found in one sample sequenced in a study of Ad26.COV2.S vaccination and SARS-CoV-2 variants. Regarding treatment: some 20 received Ad26.COV2.S at low or high dose, single or two shots; roughly five received placebo; per-sample allocation not given. At day 63 after the first vaccine or placebo injection, samples were drawn. The assay was immunoSEQ multiplex PCR, and TCRdb's table has in-frame clones only and misses some. The sample lists 200,000 to 250,000 clones; around nine tenths were seen once. The sequenced sample was peripheral blood, obtained in a trial of Ad26.COV2.S vaccine versus placebo. Every receptor here comes from a person aged 18-60 years who received the Ad26.COV2.S COVID-19 vaccine or a placebo.

The V call is TRBV12-2, the J call TRBJ2-3; the D call TRBD2 from the table was never checked on the DNA. TRBV12-2 is shown as a pseudogene. The CDR3 totals 17 residues. This CDR3 is CASRPRGAGGPGHTQYF. The CDR3 coding sequence is TGTGCAAGTCGCCCCCGGGGGGCGGGAGGGCCGGGTCATACGCAGTATTTT.

This chain uses TRBV7-9 with TRBJ2-7; D might be TRBD1 (7 bases). V was clipped by 5 bases and J by 2 bases, with 13 bases between them. This CDR3 has 14 residues. Germline V CDR1 and CDR2: SEHNR, FQNEAQ (reference sequence). The CDR3 spells CASSPRDSTYEQYF. The CDR3 DNA reads as TGTGCCAGCAGCCCGCGGGACAGCACCTACGAGCAGTACTTC.

The chain couples TRBV7-2 to TRBJ1-2; D is possibly TRBD1 (5 bases). The V gene's germline CDR1 is SGHTA and CDR2 FQGNSA. V was trimmed by 5 bases and J by 5 bases, leaving 12 bases between them. The CDR3 covers 13 residues. CDR3 DNA: TGTGCCAGCAGCACGCCAGGGCTATATGGCTACACCTTC. It translates to CASSTPGLYGYTF. The whole variable domain, filled in from reference TRBV7-2 and TRBJ1-2, reads GAGVSQSPSNKVTEKGKDVELRCDPISGHTALYWYRQSLGQGLEFLIYFQGNSAPDKSGLPSDRFSAERTGGSVSTLTIQRTQQEDSAVYLCASSTPGLYGYTFGSGTRLTVV.

This clone was recorded once. The CDR3, as DNA: TGCGCCAGCAGCCAAGACGCTAGGGGGGTCTACGAGCAGTACTTC. Translating it yields CASSQDARGVYEQYF. V gene TRBV4-3 combines with J gene TRBJ2-7, with D tentatively TRBD1 or TRBD2 (6 bases each). This CDR3 region has 15 residues. Deletions cut 0 bases from V and 3 bases from J, with 12 bases between. Germline CDR1 reads LGHNA; CDR2 reads YSLEER.

This clone was seen a single time. The chain is built from TRBV25-1 and TRBJ2-7; 7 bases match TRBD1. Germline loops: CDR1 MGHDK, CDR2 SYGVNS. The CDR3 spans 15 residues. V was pared by 4 bases and J by 2 bases, with 8 bases of the junction left unmatched. The CDR3 loop is CASSVADRVPYEQYF. The CDR3 bases are TGTGCCAGCAGTGTAGCCGACAGGGTCCCCTACGAGCAGTACTTC.

On this clone: Other DNA sequences in this sample translate to the same CDR3. The chain has TRBV28 and TRBJ2-7, with unresolved D. The CDR3 consists of 13 residues. The germline CDR1 and CDR2 sequences are MDHEN and SYDVKM. Trimming shortened V by 5 bases and J by 6 bases, and 14 bases separated the two germline ends. The DNA of the CDR3 is TGTGCCAGCAGTCGCCCCGTGAGAGCCGAGCAGTACTTC. The encoded protein is CASSRPVRAEQYF.

In this sample, this clone turned up once. The chain employs TRBV9 and TRBJ2-1; the D is unclear. The V end lost 0 bases, the J end lost 0 bases, and 10 bases lay between the germline ends. Per germline, CDR1 SGDLS and CDR2 YYNGEE. This CDR3 spans 16 amino acids. CDR3 in amino acids: CASSVGWGSSYNEQFF. For the CDR3, the DNA is TGTGCCAGCAGCGTAGGATGGGGTAGCTCCTACAATGAGCAGTTCTTC.

This clone was counted between two and nine times. The J gene is TRBJ2-1, the V gene TRBV6-2 or TRBV6-3, with 10 bases matching TRBD1. The CDR3 sequence is 14 residues long. CDR1 and CDR2 from the germline V gene are MNHEY and SVGEGT. V was clipped by 5 bases and J by 5 bases; unmatched bases: 3. DNA for the CDR3: TGTGCCAGCAGTATAGGGACAGGGGACAATGAGCAGTTCTTC. Protein sequence: CASSIGTGDNEQFF.

With regard to this clone: A much more abundant neighbour one base away suggests this may be a read error. The chain has TRBV27 and TRBJ2-2; D unresolved. From germline, CDR1 is MNHEY and CDR2 SMNVEV (reference sequence). The CDR3 consists of 12 residues. The V and J ends lost 3 bases and 4 bases respectively, with 3 bases between them. The CDR3 region has the DNA TGTGCCAGCAGTTTGGGCACCGGGGAGCTGTTTTTT. Encoded protein: CASSLGTGELFF.

This clone was seen a few times. The genes are TRBV19 and TRBJ1-5, with 10 nucleotides matching TRBD1. The CDR3 is made up of 15 amino acids. Germline CDR1 reads LNHDA; CDR2 reads SQIVND (reference sequence). V was clipped by 3 bases and J by 6 bases; unmatched bases: 5. CDR3 nucleotides: TGTGCCAGTAGTATCGACAGGGGGCTCACTCAGCCCCAGCATTTT. Translated, it gives CASSIDRGLTQPQHF.

This clone was counted once. The J gene is TRBJ2-7, the V gene TRBV7-2; D possibly matches TRBD1 or TRBD2 (5 bases each). Looked up from germline, CDR1 is SGHTA and CDR2 is FQGNSA. The CDR3 consists of 12 residues. V was pared by 10 bases and J by 1 base, with 11 bases between. CDR3 sequence (DNA): TGTGCCACGAGTGGGGGTTCCTACGAGCAGTACTTC. Its protein is CATSGGSYEQYF.

CDR3 sequence reads: CASSLHRYQPQHF. The DNA of the CDR3 is TGTGCCAGCAGTTTACACAGGTATCAGCCCCAGCATTTT. The genes are TRBV27 and TRBJ1-5; TRBD1 is a possible D gene (5 bases). The CDR3 is 13 residues long. V lost 2 bases, J lost 5 bases, and 7 bases lay in between. The germline V gene has CDR1 MNHEY and CDR2 SMNVEV (reference sequence).

The chain has TRBV5-8 and TRBJ2-1; the D gene is possibly TRBD1 (6 bases). Germline loops: CDR1 SGHTS, CDR2 YDEGEE. Trimming removed 2 bases from V and 0 bases from J, with 18 bases in between. This CDR3 is built from 18 residues. CDR3 in DNA: TGTGCCAGCAGCTTTTCCCTCAAAACAGGGAGCTCCTACAATGAGCAGTTCTTC. This codes for CASSFSLKTGSSYNEQFF.

A single count supports this clone. The chain joins TRBV19 to TRBJ1-2; no reliable D call. Per germline, CDR1 LNHDA and CDR2 SQIVND (reference sequence). This CDR3 has 16 residues. V gave up 0 bases and J gave up 0 bases, with 11 bases separating them. CDR3 amino acids: CASSIDLAQSNYGYTF. In nucleotides, the CDR3 is TGTGCCAGTAGTATAGATCTGGCGCAATCTAACTATGGCTACACCTTC.

The CDR3 DNA reads TGTGCCAGCAGCGTAGCAGGGACAGCCGGATATGGAAACACCATATATTTT. Translation gives CASSVAGTAGYGNTIYF. This chain connects TRBV9 to TRBJ1-3; 7 bases match TRBD1. Losses at the gene ends were 0 bases for V and 3 bases for J; bases not matched to a gene: 9. Germline CDR1 reads SGDLS; CDR2 reads YYNGEE. The CDR3 runs to 17 residues. The entire variable domain, with the rest obtained from reference TRBV9 and TRBJ1-3, is as follows: DSGVTQTPKHLITATGQRVTLRCSPRSGDLSVYWYQQSLDQGLQFLIQYYNGEERAKGNILERFSAQQFPDLHSELNLSSLELGDSALYFCASSVAGTAGYGNTIYFGEGSWLTVV.

This chain links TRBV29-1 with TRBJ2-5, with 10 bases matching TRBD2. The CDR3 loop spans 13 amino acids. The germline V gene has CDR1 SQVTM and CDR2 ANQGSEA. V shed 6 bases and J 5 bases; nucleotides not matched to a gene: 6. CDR3 in amino acids: CSVLAGVGETQYF. The CDR3 DNA reads as TGCAGCGTCCTAGCGGGAGTAGGGGAGACCCAGTACTTC.

The CDR3 coding sequence is TGTGCCAGCACCGACCCGACAGGGATGAATCAGCCCCAGCATTTT. Translation: CASTDPTGMNQPQHF. The J gene is TRBJ1-5, the V gene TRBV28, with 7 bases matching TRBD1. V lost 7 bases, J lost 4 bases, and 10 bases stayed unmatched. Looked up from germline, CDR1 is MDHEN and CDR2 is SYDVKM. The CDR3 spans 15 residues.

V and J are TRBV5-1 and TRBJ2-5, with 9 bases lining up with TRBD2. V lost 0 bases, J lost 2 bases, and 5 bases stayed unmatched. The CDR3 is 16 amino acids. In germline, CDR1 is SGHRS, CDR2 YFSETQ. The CDR3 loop is CASSLGGSGGQETQYF. The CDR3 DNA reads TGCGCCAGCAGCTTGGGAGGTAGCGGGGGACAAGAGACCCAGTACTTC.

The rearrangement joins TRBV30 to TRBJ1-1; D unresolved. The CDR3 runs to 13 residues. CDR1 and CDR2 (germline): GTSNPN, SVGIG (reference sequence). V lost 8 bases and J 2 bases, leaving 15 bases between the germline ends. CDR3 sequence (DNA): TGTGCCCCGATGGGCAGGAGTAACACTGAAGCTTTCTTT. This encodes CAPMGRSNTEAFF.

CDR3 in amino acids: CAWKAGGQPQHF. The CDR3 DNA sequence: TGTGCCTGGAAGGCAGGGGGACAGCCCCAGCATTTT. The V call is TRBV30, the J call TRBJ1-5, with TRBD1 matching over 7 bases. This CDR3 has 12 residues. Germline-derived CDR1 and CDR2 are GTSNPN and SVGIG (reference sequence). V dropped 4 bases and J dropped 7; count of bases not matched to a gene: 4.

This chain joins TRBV10-3 and TRBJ1-4; D is undetermined. Germline values: CDR1 ENHRY, CDR2 SYGVKD. This CDR3 has 12 amino acids. Trimming shortened V by 8 bases and J by 8 bases, and 12 bases separated the two germline ends. CDR3 nucleotides: TGTGCCATCGGCGACGCCAAAGAAAAACTGTTTTTT. This gives the protein CAIGDAKEKLFF.

The chain combines TRBV5-4 with TRBJ2-2; 10 nucleotides align to TRBD1. The V and J ends lost 1 base and 5 bases, in that order; junction bases with no gene match: 5. Per germline, CDR1 SGHNT and CDR2 YYREEE (reference sequence). The CDR3 extends over 16 amino acids. The CDR3 here is CASSLRQGAGTGELFF. The CDR3 nucleotides are TGTGCCAGCAGCTTGAGACAGGGGGCCGGGACCGGGGAGCTGTTTTTT.

This sequence joins TRBV2 and TRBJ1-1, with 7 bases lining up with TRBD1. The CDR3 is 16 amino acids. Germline CDR1 SNHLY, CDR2 FYNNEI. V dropped 7 bases and J dropped 4; count of bases not matched to a gene: 15. The chain's CDR3 is CASTLGQTSGSTEAFF. The CDR3 DNA reads as TGTGCCAGCACCCTGGGACAGACTAGTGGTAGCACTGAAGCTTTCTTT.

This chain uses TRBV18 with TRBJ2-5; 13 bases map to TRBD2. Germline assignment: CDR1 KGHSH and CDR2 LQKENI. The length of the CDR3 is 18 residues. The trim removed 3 bases at V and 3 bases at J, leaving 10 bases unmatched. This chain's CDR3 is CASSPLGVGLAGKETQYF. For the CDR3, the DNA is TGTGCCAGCTCACCCCTCGGTGTGGGACTAGCGGGGAAAGAGACCCAGTACTTC.

The chain carries TRBV9 and TRBJ1-1, with D uncertain. Germline loops: CDR1 SGDLS, CDR2 YYNGEE. The V and J ends lost 4 bases and 3 bases respectively, with 16 bases between them. This CDR3 has 15 amino acids. CDR3 loop: CASSPHPVLDTEAFF. CDR3 nucleotide sequence: TGTGCCAGCAGCCCACATCCTGTACTAGACACTGAAGCTTTCTTT.

The V and J genes are TRBV7-6 and TRBJ1-4; TRBD1 aligns across 9 bases. The CDR3 sequence is 17 residues long. With V trimmed by 6 bases and J by 2 bases, 10 bases remained unmatched. In germline, CDR1 is SGHVS, CDR2 FNYEAQ. The CDR3 loop is CASSIFDRGGTNEKLFF. The CDR3 nucleotides read TGTGCCAGCAGTATATTCGACAGGGGGGGGACTAATGAAAAACTGTTTTTT.

This chain connects TRBV3-1 (or the pseudogene TRBV3-2) to TRBJ2-1; maybe TRBD2 (6 bases). Trimming removed 0 bases at V and 1 base at J, with 13 bases between. Germline V gives CDR1 LGHDT, CDR2 YNNKEL (reference sequence). The CDR3 covers 17 residues. In nucleotides, the CDR3 is TGTGCCAGCAGCCAAGACTTTGCGGGGCCGTCCTACAATGAGCAGTTCTTC. Amino acids: CASSQDFAGPSYNEQFF.

This chain uses TRBV30 with TRBJ2-7; no definite D call. With 0 bases removed from V and 1 base from J, the gap between germline ends came to 4 bases. CDR3 length: 12 residues. The germline V gene encodes CDR1 GTSNPN and CDR2 SVGIG (reference sequence). The chain's CDR3 is CAWSVSSYEQYF. The CDR3 DNA follows: TGTGCCTGGAGTGTATCGTCCTACGAGCAGTACTTC. The variable domain in full, with the rest retrieved from reference TRBV30 and TRBJ2-7, is SQTIHQWPATLVQPVGSPLSLECTVEGTSNPNLYWYRQAAGRGLQLLFYSVGIGQISSEVPQNLSASRPQDRQFILSSKKLLLSDSGFYLCAWSVSSYEQYFGPGTRLTVT.

This chain joins TRBV6-2 or TRBV6-3 and TRBJ2-5, with D hard to call. In germline, CDR1 is MNHEY, CDR2 SVGEGT. The CDR3 loop spans 11 amino acids. V was cut by 2 bases and J by 6 bases, with 4 bases left in between. The CDR3 nucleotides are TGTGCCAGCAGTTACGGGAAGACCCAGTACTTC. Residues: CASSYGKTQYF.

The V call is TRBV24-1, the J call TRBJ1-1; no clear D gene. The CDR3 has 13 residues. V was shortened by 8 bases and J by 1 base, with 10 bases between the two germline ends. Germline loops: CDR1 KGHDR, CDR2 SFDVKD. The CDR3 sequence: CATMGRRNTEAFF. CDR3 nucleotides: TGTGCCACCATGGGTCGGAGGAACACTGAAGCTTTCTTT.

The rearrangement links TRBV10-3 to TRBJ1-2, with TRBD1 matching over 10 bases. Unmatched junction bases numbered 5, after V lost 6 bases and J lost 1 base. The CDR3 is 15 amino acids. CDR1 is ENHRY and CDR2 is SYGVKD in the germline V gene. Here the CDR3 DNA reads TGTGCCATCAGCCCCGGGACAGGGGTTAACTATGGCTACACCTTC. Protein sequence: CAISPGTGVNYGYTF.